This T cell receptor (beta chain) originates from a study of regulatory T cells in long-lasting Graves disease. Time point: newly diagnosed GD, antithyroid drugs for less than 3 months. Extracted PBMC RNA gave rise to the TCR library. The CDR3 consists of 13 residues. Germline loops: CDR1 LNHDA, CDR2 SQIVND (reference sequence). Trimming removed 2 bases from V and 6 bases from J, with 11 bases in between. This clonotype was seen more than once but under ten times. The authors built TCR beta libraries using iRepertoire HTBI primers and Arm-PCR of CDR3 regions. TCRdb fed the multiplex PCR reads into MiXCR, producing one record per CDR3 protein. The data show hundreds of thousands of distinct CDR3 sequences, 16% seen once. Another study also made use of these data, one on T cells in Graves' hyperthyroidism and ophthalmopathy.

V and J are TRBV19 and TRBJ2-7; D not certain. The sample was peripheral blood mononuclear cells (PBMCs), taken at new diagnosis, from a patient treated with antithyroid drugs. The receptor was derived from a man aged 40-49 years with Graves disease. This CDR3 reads CASSINAQGEQYF. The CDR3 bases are TGTGCCAGTAGTATAAACGCTCAAGGCGAGCAGTACTTC.